These 3 T cell receptor beta chains share one sample of origin, sequenced in a study of blood T cell repertoires in COVID-19. Here immunoSEQ multiplex PCR was the method, and the copy in TCRdb shows in-frame clones only, minus some. This sample carries 150,000 to 200,000 clones, 70% to 90% of them seen once, and the ten largest clones take around a sixth. Sequenced: peripheral blood. All receptors come from a person aged 65 to 85 with COVID-19, enrolled during active disease.

The chain recombines TRBV9 with TRBJ1-2, with 7 bases fitting TRBD1. The germline CDR1 and CDR2 sequences are SGDLS and YYNGEE. V trimming: 3 bases; J trimming: 3 bases; junction bases outside the gene matches: 8. The CDR3 spans 15 residues. The CDR3 spells CASSGGQGGDYGYTF. The DNA for the CDR3 is TGTGCCAGCAGCGGAGGGCAGGGGGGAGACTATGGCTACACCTTC.

The V gene is TRBV5-4, the J gene TRBJ2-3, with 13 bases identical to TRBD2. The CDR3 is 16 amino acids. The trim removed 2 bases at V and 3 bases at J, leaving 3 bases unmatched. Germline CDR1 is SGHNT and CDR2 is YYREEE (reference sequence). For the CDR3, the DNA is TGTGCCAGCAGCTTTTGGGGACTAGCGGGAACAGATACGCAGTATTTT. This gives the protein CASSFWGLAGTDTQYF.

The chain links TRBV7-9 to TRBJ2-5, with D tentatively TRBD1 (5 bases). The V gene lost 3 bases and the J gene lost 6 bases, with 14 bases spanning the gap. The CDR3 is 14 residues long. The germline gives CDR1 SEHNR, CDR2 FQNEAQ (reference sequence). The CDR3 sequence is CASSLGQGDKTQYF. The CDR3, as DNA: TGTGCCAGCAGCTTGGGGCAAGGGGATAAGACCCAGTACTTC. The whole variable domain, remainder taken from reference TRBV7-9 and TRBJ2-5, is DTGVSQNPRHKITKRGQNVTFRCDPISEHNRLYWYRQTLGQGPEFLTYFQNEAQLEKSRLLSDRFSAERPKGSFSTLEIQRTEQGDSAMYLCASSLGQGDKTQYFGPGTRLLVL.